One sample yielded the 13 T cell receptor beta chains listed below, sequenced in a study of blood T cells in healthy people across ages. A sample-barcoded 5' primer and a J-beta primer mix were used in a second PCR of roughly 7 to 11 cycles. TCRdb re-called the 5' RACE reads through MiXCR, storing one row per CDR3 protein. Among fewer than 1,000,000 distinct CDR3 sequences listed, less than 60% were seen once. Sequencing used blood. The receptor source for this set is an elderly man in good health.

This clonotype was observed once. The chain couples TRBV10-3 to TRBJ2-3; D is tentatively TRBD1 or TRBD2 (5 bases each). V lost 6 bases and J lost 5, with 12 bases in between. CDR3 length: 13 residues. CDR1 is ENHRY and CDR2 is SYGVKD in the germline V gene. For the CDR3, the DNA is TGTGCCATCAGAGGGACCACGGAAGATACGCAGTATTTT. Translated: CAIRGTTEDTQYF.

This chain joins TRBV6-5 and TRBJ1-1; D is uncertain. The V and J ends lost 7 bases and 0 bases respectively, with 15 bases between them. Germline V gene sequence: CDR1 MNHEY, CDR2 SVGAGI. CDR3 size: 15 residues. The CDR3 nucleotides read TGTGCCAGCACGGGGTTGGGTAGAGTGAACACTGAAGCTTTCTTT. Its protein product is CASTGLGRVNTEAFF.

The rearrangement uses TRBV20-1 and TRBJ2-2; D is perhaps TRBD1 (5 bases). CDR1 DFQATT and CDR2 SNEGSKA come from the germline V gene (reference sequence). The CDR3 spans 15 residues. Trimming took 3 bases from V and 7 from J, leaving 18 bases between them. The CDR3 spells CSASPGRAIGGELFF. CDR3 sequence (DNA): TGCAGTGCTAGCCCAGGCAGGGCTATTGGCGGGGAGCTGTTTTTT.

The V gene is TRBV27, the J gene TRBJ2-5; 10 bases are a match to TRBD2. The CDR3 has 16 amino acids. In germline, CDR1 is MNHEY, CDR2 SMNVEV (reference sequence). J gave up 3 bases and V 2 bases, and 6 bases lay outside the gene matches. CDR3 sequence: CASSLGLAGAKETQYF. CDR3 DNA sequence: TGTGCCAGCAGTTTAGGGCTAGCGGGAGCCAAAGAGACCCAGTACTTC.

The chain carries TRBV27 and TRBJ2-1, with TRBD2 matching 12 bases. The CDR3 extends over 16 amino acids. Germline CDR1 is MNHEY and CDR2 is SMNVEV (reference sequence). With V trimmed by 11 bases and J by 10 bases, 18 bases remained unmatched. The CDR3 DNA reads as TGTGCCGGCACTTCTGGAATCCGACTAGCGGGAGCAGAGCAGTTCTTC. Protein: CAGTSGIRLAGAEQFF.

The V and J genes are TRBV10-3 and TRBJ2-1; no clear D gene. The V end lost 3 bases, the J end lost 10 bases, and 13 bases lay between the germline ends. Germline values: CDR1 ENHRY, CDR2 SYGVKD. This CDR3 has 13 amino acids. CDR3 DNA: TGTGCCATCAGTGATGCCCAGGCTTTGGAGCAGTTCTTC. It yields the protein CAISDAQALEQFF.

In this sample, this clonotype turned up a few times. CDR3 coding DNA: TGCAGCGTTGAGTGGGACTTCGCCAATGAGCAGTTCTTC. Protein sequence: CSVEWDFANEQFF. V usage is TRBV29-1 and J usage is TRBJ2-1, with D perhaps TRBD2 (6 bases). V shed 3 bases and J shed 6 bases, with 12 bases lying between them. Per germline, CDR1 SQVTM and CDR2 ANQGSEA. The CDR3 runs 13 residues.

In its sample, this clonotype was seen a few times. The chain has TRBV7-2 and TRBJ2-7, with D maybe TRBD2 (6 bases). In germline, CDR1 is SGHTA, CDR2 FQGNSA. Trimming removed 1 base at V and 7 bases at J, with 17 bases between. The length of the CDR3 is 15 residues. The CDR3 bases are TGTGCCAGCAGCTTAGGGAGGGAGCGGTACAATGAGCAGTACTTC. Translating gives CASSLGRERYNEQYF.

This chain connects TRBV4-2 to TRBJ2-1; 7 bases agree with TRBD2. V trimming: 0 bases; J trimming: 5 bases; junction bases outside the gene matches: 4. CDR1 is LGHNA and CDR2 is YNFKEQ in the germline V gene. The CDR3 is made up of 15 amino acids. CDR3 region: CASSQDWGGDNEQFF. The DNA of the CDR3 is TGTGCCAGCAGCCAAGATTGGGGGGGGGACAATGAGCAGTTCTTC.

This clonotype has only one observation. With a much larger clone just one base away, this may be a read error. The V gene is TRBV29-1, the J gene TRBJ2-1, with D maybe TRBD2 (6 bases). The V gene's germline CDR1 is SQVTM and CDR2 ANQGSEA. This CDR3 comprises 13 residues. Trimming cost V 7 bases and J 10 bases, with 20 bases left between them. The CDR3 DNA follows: TGCAGCGCTAGGGAGTCGGGAGACTACGAGCAGTTCTTC. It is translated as CSARESGDYEQFF.

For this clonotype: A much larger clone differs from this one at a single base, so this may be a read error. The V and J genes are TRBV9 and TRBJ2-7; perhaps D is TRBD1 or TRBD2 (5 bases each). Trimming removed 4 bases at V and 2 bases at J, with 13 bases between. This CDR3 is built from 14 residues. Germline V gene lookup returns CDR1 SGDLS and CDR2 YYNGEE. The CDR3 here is CASSPWDGTYEQYF. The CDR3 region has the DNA TGTGCCAGCAGCCCCTGGGACGGGACCTACGAGCAGTACTTC.

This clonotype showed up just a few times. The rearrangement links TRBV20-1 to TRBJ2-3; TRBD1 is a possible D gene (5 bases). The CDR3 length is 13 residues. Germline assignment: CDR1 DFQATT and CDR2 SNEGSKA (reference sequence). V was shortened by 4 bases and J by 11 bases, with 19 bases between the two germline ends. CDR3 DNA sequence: TGCAGTGCTACAGTTATGAAACAGGCAGGGCAGTATTTT. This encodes CSATVMKQAGQYF.

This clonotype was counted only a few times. CDR3 in amino acids: CSATLSGKLFNEQFF. CDR3 DNA sequence: TGCAGTGCCACCCTTAGCGGGAAGCTATTCAATGAGCAGTTCTTC. V is TRBV20-1 and J is TRBJ2-1; 8 nucleotides align to TRBD2. The V segment lost 6 bases and the J segment 6 bases; nucleotides outside the gene matches: 13. Germline assignment: CDR1 DFQATT and CDR2 SNEGSKA (reference sequence). The CDR3 runs 15 residues.